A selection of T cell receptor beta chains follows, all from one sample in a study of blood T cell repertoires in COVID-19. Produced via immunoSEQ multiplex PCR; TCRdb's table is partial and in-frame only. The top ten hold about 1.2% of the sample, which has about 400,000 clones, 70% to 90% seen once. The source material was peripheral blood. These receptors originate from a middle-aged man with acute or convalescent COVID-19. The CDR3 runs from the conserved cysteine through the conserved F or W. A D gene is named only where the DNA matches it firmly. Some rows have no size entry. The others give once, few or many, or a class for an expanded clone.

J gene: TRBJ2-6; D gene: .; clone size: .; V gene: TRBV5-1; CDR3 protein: CASSLGGTGANVLTF; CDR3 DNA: TGCGCCAGCAGCTTGGGCGGGACCGGGGCCAACGTCCTGACTTTC
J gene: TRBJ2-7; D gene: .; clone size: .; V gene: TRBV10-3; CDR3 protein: CAISESRTGLRASYEQYF; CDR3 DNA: TGTGCCATCAGTGAGTCCAGGACTGGACTCCGGGCCTCCTACGAGCAGTACTTC
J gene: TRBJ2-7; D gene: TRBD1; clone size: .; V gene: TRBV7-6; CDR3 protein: CASSLGDRVYYEQYF; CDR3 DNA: TGTGCCAGCAGCTTAGGGGACAGGGTGTACTACGAGCAGTACTTC
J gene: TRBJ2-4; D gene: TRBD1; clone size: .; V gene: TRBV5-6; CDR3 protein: CASSLALRQGVAYNIQYF; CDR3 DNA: TGTGCCAGCAGCTTGGCCTTACGACAGGGGGTCGCCTACAACATTCAGTACTTC
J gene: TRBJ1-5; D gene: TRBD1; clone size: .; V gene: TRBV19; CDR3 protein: CASSTQGAGASNQPQHF; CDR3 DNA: TGTGCCAGTAGTACCCAGGGGGCTGGGGCTAGCAATCAGCCCCAGCATTTT
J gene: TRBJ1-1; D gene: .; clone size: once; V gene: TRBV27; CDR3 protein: CASSRGKGLAEAFF; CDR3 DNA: TGTGCCAGCAGTCGGGGGAAGGGGCTTGCGGAAGCTTTCTTT
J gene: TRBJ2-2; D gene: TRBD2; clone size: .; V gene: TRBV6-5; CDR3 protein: CASRVLAGVPGELFF; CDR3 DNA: TGTGCCAGCAGGGTACTAGCGGGAGTCCCCGGGGAGCTGTTTTTT
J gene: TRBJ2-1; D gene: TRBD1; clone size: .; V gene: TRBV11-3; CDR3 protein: CASSGTTGMVYNEQFF; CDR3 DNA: TGTGCCAGCAGCGGAACGACAGGGATGGTCTACAATGAGCAGTTCTTC
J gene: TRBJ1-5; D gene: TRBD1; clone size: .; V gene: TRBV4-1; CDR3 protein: CASSQTTGLGSNQPQHF; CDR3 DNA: TGCGCCAGCAGCCAAACGACAGGGTTAGGGAGCAATCAGCCCCAGCATTTT
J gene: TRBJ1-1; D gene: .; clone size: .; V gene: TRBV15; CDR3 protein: CATSRDQNTEAFF; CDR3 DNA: TGTGCCACCAGCAGAGACCAGAACACTGAAGCTTTCTTT
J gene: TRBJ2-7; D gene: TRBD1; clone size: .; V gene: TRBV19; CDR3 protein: CASSLRDSSYEQYF; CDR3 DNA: TGTGCCAGTAGTTTAAGGGACAGCAGCTACGAGCAGTACTTC
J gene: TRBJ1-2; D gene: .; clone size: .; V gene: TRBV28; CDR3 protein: CASSLNWSYGYTF; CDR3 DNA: TGTGCCAGCAGTTTAAACTGGAGCTATGGCTACACCTTC
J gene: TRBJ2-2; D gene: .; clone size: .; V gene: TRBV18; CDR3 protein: CASSLNGELFF; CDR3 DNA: TGTGCCAGCTCACTCAACGGGGAGCTGTTTTTT
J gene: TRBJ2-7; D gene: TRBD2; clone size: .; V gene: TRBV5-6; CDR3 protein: CASSFGGVDPRAKVYEQYF; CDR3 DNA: TGTGCCAGCAGCTTCGGGGGGGTCGACCCTCGAGCCAAAGTCTACGAGCAGTACTTC
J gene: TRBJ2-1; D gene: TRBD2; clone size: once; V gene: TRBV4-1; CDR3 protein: CASSHLLRTRSDEQFF; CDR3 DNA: TGCGCCAGCAGCCACCTACTTAGGACTAGATCCGATGAGCAGTTCTTC
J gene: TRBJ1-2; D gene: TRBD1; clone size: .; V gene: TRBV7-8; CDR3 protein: CASSLAFGTGVMSGGYTF; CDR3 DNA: TGTGCCAGCAGCTTAGCGTTTGGGACAGGGGTGATGTCGGGCGGCTACACCTTC
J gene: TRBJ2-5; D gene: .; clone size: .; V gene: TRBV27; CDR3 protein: CASQLTGTSQETQYF; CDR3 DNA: TGTGCCAGCCAACTAACCGGGACAAGCCAAGAGACCCAGTACTTC
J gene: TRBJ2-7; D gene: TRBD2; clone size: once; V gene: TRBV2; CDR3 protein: CASSVPGTSGTPQSYEQYF; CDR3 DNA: TGTGCCAGCAGCGTACCAGGGACTAGCGGGACTCCACAATCCTACGAGCAGTACTTC
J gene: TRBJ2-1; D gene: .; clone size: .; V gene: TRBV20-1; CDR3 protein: CSASRGEQFF; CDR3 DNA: TGCAGTGCTAGTCGGGGGGAGCAGTTCTTC
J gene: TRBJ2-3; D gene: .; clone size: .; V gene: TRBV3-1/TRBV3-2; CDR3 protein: CASSRVTDTQYF; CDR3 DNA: TGTGCCAGCAGCCGCGTCACAGATACGCAGTATTTT
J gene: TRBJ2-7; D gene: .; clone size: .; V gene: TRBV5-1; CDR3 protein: CASRPQTSSYEQYF; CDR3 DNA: TGCGCCAGCAGACCCCAGACTAGCTCCTACGAGCAGTACTTC
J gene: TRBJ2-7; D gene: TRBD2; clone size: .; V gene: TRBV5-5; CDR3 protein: CASSLRLAGVSYEQYF; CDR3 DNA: TGTGCCAGCAGCCTCCGACTAGCGGGAGTAAGCTACGAGCAGTACTTC
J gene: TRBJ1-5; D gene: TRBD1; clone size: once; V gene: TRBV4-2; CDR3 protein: CASSPEQGWGNQPQHF; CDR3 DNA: TGTGCCAGCAGCCCCGAACAGGGGTGGGGCAATCAGCCCCAGCATTTT
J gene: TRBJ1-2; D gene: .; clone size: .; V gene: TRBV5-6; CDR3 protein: CASSSPAGANYGYTF; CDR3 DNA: TGTGCCAGCAGCTCGCCGGCGGGGGCCAACTATGGCTACACCTTC
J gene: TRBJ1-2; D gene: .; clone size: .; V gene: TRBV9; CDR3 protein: CASSVGRGDGYTF; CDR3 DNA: TGTGCCAGCAGCGTGGGGCGCGGTGATGGCTACACCTTC
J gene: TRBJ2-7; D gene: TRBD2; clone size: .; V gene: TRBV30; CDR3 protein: CAWTGLAGLSSYEQYF; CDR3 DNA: TGTGCCTGGACGGGGCTAGCGGGATTAAGCTCCTACGAGCAGTACTTC
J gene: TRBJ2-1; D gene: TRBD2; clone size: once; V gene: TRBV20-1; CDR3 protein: CSASPLGLAGDNNEQFF; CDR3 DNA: TGCAGTGCTAGTCCCCTCGGGCTAGCGGGGGATAACAATGAGCAGTTCTTC
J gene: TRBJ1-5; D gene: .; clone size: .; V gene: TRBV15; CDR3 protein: CATSGGPWGGQPQHF; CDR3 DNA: TGTGCCACCAGCGGGGGGCCGTGGGGAGGGCAGCCCCAGCATTTT